The 8 T cell receptor beta chains in this list originate from one sample, sequenced in a study of esophageal squamous cell carcinoma under preoperative chemotherapy. The time point denotes: before preoperative PTX-NDP chemotherapy. From the PCR reads, TCRdb called clonotypes with MiXCR, one entry per CDR3 protein. The sample consists of about 30,000 distinct CDR3 sequences, about half of them appearing once. Sampling was carried out from a patient given preoperative chemotherapy. The receptors stem from a human donor with esophageal squamous cell carcinoma. The donor label of this sample is uncertain.

The chain has TRBV12-3 or TRBV12-4 and TRBJ2-3; a weak D match, TRBD1 (5 bases). The last part of the DNA fits TRBJ2-7 better; the J call may be wrong. This CDR3 contains 18 residues. The CDR3 bases are TGTGCCAGCAGTTTAAGTAGGGGTATTCCGACATCCTACAATGAGCAGTACTTC. Translation gives CASSLSRGIPTSYNEQYF.

This clonotype was observed a few times. The chain has TRBV7-3 and TRBJ2-3; D ambiguous. Trimming removed 2 bases from V and 4 bases from J, with 13 bases in between. The CDR3 is 15 residues long. Germline V lookup: CDR1 SGHTA, CDR2 FQGTGA. The DNA of the CDR3 is TGTGCCAGCAGCTTAGCCCCCACTTTCTCAGATACGCAGTATTTT. Translating it yields CASSLAPTFSDTQYF.

This clonotype was detected many times. V is TRBV6-1 and J is TRBJ2-7; 12 bases are a match to TRBD2. J lost 4 bases, V lost 3 bases, and 4 bases had no gene match. Germline CDR1 and CDR2: MNHNS and SASEGT. The CDR3 length is 15 residues. The CDR3, as DNA: TGTGCCAGCAGTGATCCGACTAGCGGGAGTTACGAGCAGTACTTC. The encoded protein is CASSDPTSGSYEQYF.

V is TRBV7-8 and J is TRBJ2-2, with unresolved D. The J call is doubtful: the DNA matches TRBJ2-3 better. This CDR3 comprises 14 residues. Germline V gene lookup returns CDR1 SGHVS and CDR2 FQNEAQ. CDR3 protein: CASSLDGSTEAQYF. For the CDR3, the DNA is TGTGCCAGCAGCCTTGACGGCAGCACCGAGGCGCAGTATTTT.

The rearrangement uses TRBV7-6 and TRBJ2-4; maybe TRBD2 (6 bases). The germline V gene encodes CDR1 SGHVS and CDR2 FNYEAQ. The CDR3 has 15 amino acids. The V end was cut by 4 bases, the J end by 12 bases, with 22 bases between. The CDR3 is CASSSGVGAKDTQYF. The DNA of the CDR3 is TGTGCCAGCAGCTCGGGGGTGGGAGCGAAAGATACTCAGTACTTC. Looking up the rest from reference TRBV7-6 and TRBJ2-4 gives the full variable domain: GAGVSQSPRYKVTKRGQDVALRCDPISGHVSLYWYRQALGQGPEFLTYFNYEAQQDKSGLPNDRFSAERPEGSISTLTIQRTEQRDSAMYRCASSSGVGAKDTQYFGAGTRLSVL.

As regards this clonotype: A junction boundary mismatches the germline segment, possibly from a read error. This chain links TRBV7-8 with TRBJ2-5; 11 bases are shared with TRBD2. The CDR3 totals 17 residues. The germline V gene encodes CDR1 SGHVS and CDR2 FQNEAQ. CDR3 loop: CASSFPGTSGDPEAQYF. CDR3 in DNA: TGTGCCAGCAGCTTTCCCGGGACTAGCGGTGACCCAGAGGCCCAGTATTTC.

J is TRBJ2-7 and V is TRBV14; D is unresolved. The CDR3 contains 15 residues. Trimming took off 1 base at V and 3 bases at J, with 13 bases between the two ends. The germline V gene encodes CDR1 SGHDN and CDR2 FVKESK. The CDR3 reads CASSQGNSYFYEQYF. The CDR3 nucleotides read TGTGCCAGCAGCCAAGGGAACAGTTACTTCTACGAGCAGTACTTC.

A note on this clonotype: This CDR3 is missing its conserved last phenylalanine or tryptophan, likely due to a read error. The limits of the CDR3 on the DNA are not certain, so only TCRdb's listed CDR3 is given. The genes are TRBV7-8 and TRBJ2-5; TRBD2 is the table's D call and was not checked against the DNA. Including both end residues, the CDR3 is 17 amino acids long. Germline V gene lookup returns CDR1 SGHVS and CDR2 FQNEAQ. The CDR3 here is CASSLRRSKENEQFFGP.